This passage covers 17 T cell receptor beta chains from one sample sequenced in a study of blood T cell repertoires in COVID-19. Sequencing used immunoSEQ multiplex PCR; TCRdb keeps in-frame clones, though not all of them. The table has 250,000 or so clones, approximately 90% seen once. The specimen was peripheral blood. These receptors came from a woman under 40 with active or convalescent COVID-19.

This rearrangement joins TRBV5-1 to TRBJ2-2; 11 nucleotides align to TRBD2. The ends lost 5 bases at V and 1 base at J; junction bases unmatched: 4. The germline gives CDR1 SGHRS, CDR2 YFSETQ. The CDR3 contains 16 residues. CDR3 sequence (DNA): TGCGCCAGCAGTCGGCTAGCGGGGGGGAACACCGGGGAGCTGTTTTTT. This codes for CASSRLAGGNTGELFF.

The CDR3 DNA is TGTGCCAGCAGCTTAGCGGCTAGCGGGGGTTTTTACAACTACGAGCAGTACTTC. This gives the protein CASSLAASGGFYNYEQYF. The chain carries TRBV7-8 and TRBJ2-7; the match to TRBD2 covers 10 bases. Germline loops: CDR1 SGHVS, CDR2 FQNEAQ. The J segment lost 3 bases and the V segment lost 0 bases, leaving 11 bases of the junction unmatched. The CDR3 has 18 amino acids.

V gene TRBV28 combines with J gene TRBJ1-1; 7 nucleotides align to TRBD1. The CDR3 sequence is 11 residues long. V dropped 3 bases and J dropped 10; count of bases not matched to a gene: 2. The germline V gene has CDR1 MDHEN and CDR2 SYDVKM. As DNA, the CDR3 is TGTGCCAGCAGTTTGGACAGGCCAGCTTTCTTT. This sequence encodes CASSLDRPAFF.

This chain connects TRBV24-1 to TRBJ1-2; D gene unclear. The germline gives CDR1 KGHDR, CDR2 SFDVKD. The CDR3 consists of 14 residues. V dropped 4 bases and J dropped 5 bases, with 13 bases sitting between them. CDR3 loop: CATSEGTTSYGYTF. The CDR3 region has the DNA TGTGCCACCAGTGAAGGAACGACTTCGTATGGCTACACCTTC.

The CDR3 nucleotides read TGTGCCAGCAGCGTAGTTCGGCTAGCGGGGGGCTCCTACAATGAGCAGTTCTTC. Encoded protein: CASSVVRLAGGSYNEQFF. The rearrangement uses TRBV9 and TRBJ2-1; 11 bases match TRBD2. The V segment lost 0 bases and the J segment 0 bases; nucleotides outside the gene matches: 5. The CDR3 covers 18 residues. Germline V gene data show CDR1 as SGDLS and CDR2 as YYNGEE.

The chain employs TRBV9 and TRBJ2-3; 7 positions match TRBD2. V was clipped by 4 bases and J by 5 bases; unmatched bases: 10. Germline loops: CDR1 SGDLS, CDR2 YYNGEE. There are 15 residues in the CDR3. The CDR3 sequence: CASSLRGGGIDTQYF. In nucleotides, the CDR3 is TGTGCCAGCAGCCTCCGCGGGGGTGGGATAGATACGCAGTATTTT.

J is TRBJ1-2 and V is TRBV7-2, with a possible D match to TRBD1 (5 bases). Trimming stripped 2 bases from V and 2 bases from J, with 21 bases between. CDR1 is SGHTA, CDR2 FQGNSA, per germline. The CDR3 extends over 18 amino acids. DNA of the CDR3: TGTGCCAGCAGCTTATTTCTCAGTATAGCGGGACGGAACTATGGCTACACCTTC. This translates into CASSLFLSIAGRNYGYTF.

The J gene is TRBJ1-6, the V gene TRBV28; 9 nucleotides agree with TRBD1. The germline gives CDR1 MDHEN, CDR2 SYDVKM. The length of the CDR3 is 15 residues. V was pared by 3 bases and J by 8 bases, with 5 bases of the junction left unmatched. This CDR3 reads CASSFGDRVYSPLHF. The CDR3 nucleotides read TGTGCCAGCAGTTTCGGGGACAGGGTGTATTCACCCCTCCACTTT.

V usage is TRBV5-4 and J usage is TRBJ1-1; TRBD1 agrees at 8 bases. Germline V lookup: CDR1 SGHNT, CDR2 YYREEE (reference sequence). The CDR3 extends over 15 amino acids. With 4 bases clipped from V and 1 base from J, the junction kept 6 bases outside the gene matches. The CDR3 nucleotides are TGTGCCAGCAGCATTAGACAGGGGAGGAACACTGAAGCTTTCTTT. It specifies CASSIRQGRNTEAFF.

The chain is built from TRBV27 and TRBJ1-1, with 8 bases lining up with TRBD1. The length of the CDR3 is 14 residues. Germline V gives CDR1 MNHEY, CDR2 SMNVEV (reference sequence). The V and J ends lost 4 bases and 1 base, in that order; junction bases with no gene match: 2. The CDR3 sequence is CASSSGGRNTEAFF. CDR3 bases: TGTGCCAGCAGTTCAGGGGGCAGGAACACTGAAGCTTTCTTT.

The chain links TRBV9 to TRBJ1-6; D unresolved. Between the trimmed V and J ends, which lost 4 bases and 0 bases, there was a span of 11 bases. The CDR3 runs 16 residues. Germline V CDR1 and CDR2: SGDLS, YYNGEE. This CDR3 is CASSPYRSSYNSPLHF. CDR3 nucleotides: TGTGCCAGCAGCCCATACAGAAGCTCCTATAATTCACCCCTCCACTTT. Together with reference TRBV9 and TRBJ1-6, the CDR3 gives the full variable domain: DSGVTQTPKHLITATGQRVTLRCSPRSGDLSVYWYQQSLDQGLQFLIQYYNGEERAKGNILERFSAQQFPDLHSELNLSSLELGDSALYFCASSPYRSSYNSPLHFGNGTRLTVT.

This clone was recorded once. The CDR3, as DNA: TGTGCCAGCAGTTTATCCCGGTACGGAGAGACCCAGTACTTC. Its translation: CASSLSRYGETQYF. The chain is built from TRBV28 and TRBJ2-5; no clear D. The ends were cut back, 1 base at V and 4 bases at J, with 10 bases in the middle. Germline CDR1 MDHEN, CDR2 SYDVKM. The CDR3 is made up of 14 amino acids.

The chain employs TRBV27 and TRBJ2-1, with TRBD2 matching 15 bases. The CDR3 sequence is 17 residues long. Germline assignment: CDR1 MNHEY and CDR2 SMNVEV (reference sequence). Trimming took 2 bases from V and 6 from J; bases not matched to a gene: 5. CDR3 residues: CASSLGTSGGSGNEQFF. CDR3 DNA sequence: TGTGCCAGCAGTTTAGGGACTAGCGGGGGGTCGGGCAATGAGCAGTTCTTC.

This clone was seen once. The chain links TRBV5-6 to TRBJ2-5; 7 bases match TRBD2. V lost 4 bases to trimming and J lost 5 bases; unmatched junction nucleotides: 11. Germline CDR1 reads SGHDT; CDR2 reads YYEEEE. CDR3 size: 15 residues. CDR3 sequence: CASSGRLADVETQYF. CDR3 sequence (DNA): TGTGCCAGCAGCGGAAGACTAGCTGACGTGGAGACCCAGTACTTC.

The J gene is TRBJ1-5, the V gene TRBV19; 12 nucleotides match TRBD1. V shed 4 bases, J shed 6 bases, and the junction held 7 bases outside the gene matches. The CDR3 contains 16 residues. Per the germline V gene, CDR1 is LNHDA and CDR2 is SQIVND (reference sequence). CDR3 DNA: TGTGCCAGTAGTAACCGGGACAGGGGGCTTTCTCAGCCCCAGCATTTT. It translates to CASSNRDRGLSQPQHF.

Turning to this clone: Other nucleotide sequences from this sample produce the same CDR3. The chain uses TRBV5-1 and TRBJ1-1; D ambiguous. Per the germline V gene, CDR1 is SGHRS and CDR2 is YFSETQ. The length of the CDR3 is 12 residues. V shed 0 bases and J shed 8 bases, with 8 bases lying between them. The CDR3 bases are TGCGCCAGCAGCTTGGCCGGGAGCGAAGCTTTCTTT. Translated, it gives CASSLAGSEAFF.

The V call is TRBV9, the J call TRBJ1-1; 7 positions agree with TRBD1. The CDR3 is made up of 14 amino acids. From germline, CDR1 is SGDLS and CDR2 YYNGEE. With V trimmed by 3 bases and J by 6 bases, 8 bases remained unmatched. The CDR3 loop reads CASSAGQHVAEAFF. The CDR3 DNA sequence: TGTGCCAGCAGCGCGGGACAGCATGTGGCTGAAGCTTTCTTT.